Listed below are T cell receptor beta chains from one sample, sequenced in a study of cytomegalovirus exposure and HLA in healthy donors. Using immunoSEQ multiplex PCR, the repertoire was profiled, and TCRdb retains in-frame clones only, with some absent. The sample includes 90,000 to 120,000 clones, about 80% of them seen just once. The sequenced material came from PBMCs. Every receptor here comes from a middle-aged man in good health and CMV-seropositive. The conserved cysteine and the conserved F or W are not part of the CDR3 here. Size tells how often a clone was seen (once, few, many) or the class of an expanded clone, and some rows leave it out.

J gene,clone size,V gene,CDR3 protein
TRBJ2-1,NA,TRBV15,ATNVGKGAVDYEQF
TRBJ1-2,NA,TRBV10-2,ASRTDQGWNYGYT
TRBJ1-2,few,TRBV11-2,ASSLESDSYT
TRBJ2-5,NA,TRBV5-1,ASSPSLAGGGETQY
TRBJ2-2,NA,TRBV27,ASSFAGVNTGELF
TRBJ1-2,few,TRBV11-3,ASSPFSHYGYT
TRBJ1-2,few,TRBV2,ASNQDRVEGGYT
TRBJ1-5,NA,TRBV6-5,ASSRTGRNQPQH
TRBJ1-5,NA,TRBV6-1,ASSGSTGSLNQPQH
TRBJ1-3,NA,TRBV6-1,ASSELGHLGNTIY
TRBJ1-2,few,TRBV5-1,ASSPTGDSYGYT
TRBJ2-7,NA,TRBV29-1,SVVQGRREQY
TRBJ2-7,NA,TRBV10-3,AISEDAAGEQY
TRBJ1-1,few,TRBV27,ASSPGTGRVENTEAF
TRBJ1-6,NA,TRBV19,ASSPTGTYNSPLH
TRBJ2-3,many,TRBV18,ASSPETLRDTQY
TRBJ2-2,NA,TRBV11-3,ASSLMGQTGELF
TRBJ2-7,NA,TRBV18,ASSPGTAAYEQY
TRBJ1-5,few,TRBV6-5,ASRMGSNSNQPQH
TRBJ1-4,NA,TRBV19,ASSLRSGVGEKLF
TRBJ2-7,NA,TRBV27,ASRPLHVDSYEQY
TRBJ2-7,NA,TRBV7-6,ASSRTGLADYEQY
TRBJ2-7,NA,TRBV14,ASSQDDGMSYEQY
TRBJ2-3,NA,TRBV5-1,ASSQGSYTDTQY
TRBJ1-5,NA,TRBV6-1,ATKITGQGDQPQH